This T cell receptor beta chain comes out of a study of patients and donors after allogeneic stem cell transplantation. TCRdb re-analysed the RT-PCR reads in MiXCR, keeping a single row per CDR3 protein. The sample has about 150,000 distinct CDR3 sequences; about a third are singletons. This CDR3 is 12 amino acids long. The germline CDR1 and CDR2 sequences are MNHEY and SVGAGI. With 6 bases clipped from V and 5 bases from J, the junction kept 3 bases outside the gene matches. The sample taken for sequencing was blood, either unsorted or a sorted T cell fraction (not recorded which). V gene TRBV6-5 combines with J gene TRBJ1-1; TRBD1 agrees at 7 bases. This receptor was obtained from a human donor who was either an allogeneic HSCT recipient or a stem cell or donor lymphocyte infusion donor (not recorded which). It is not recorded whose cells these are; they may come from a transplant donor. CDR3 DNA sequence: TGTGCCAGCAGGTCCAGGGGGACTGAAGCTTTCTTT. Translating gives CASRSRGTEAFF.